Sequencing of this TCR beta chain was carried out in a study (dated by TCRdb to the mid-2010s). Background for the entire study: The study examined whether tumor-infiltrating Tregs in breast cancer are drawn from blood Tregs or arise in situ by conversion from other CD4+ T cell subsets.

As to this clonotype: Its antigen is not yet known. Per-nucleotide qualities are absent, and no much larger clonotype sits a single base away.

The cysteine opens and the phenylalanine closes a CDR3 of 14 amino acids. Of the read, only the CDR3 DNA is kept; its 42 bases are in frame from base 1. V loses 4 bases, J loses 5 bases, and the germline ends lie 14 bases apart. The CDR1 and CDR2 encoded by the germline V gene are MGHRA and YSYEKL. Full-length TCR variable regions were amplified by 5' RACE PCR with constant-region reverse primers, and semi-nested PCR with Nested Universal Primer A was subsequently performed. The ReliaPrep RNA Cell Miniprep System was used to extract total RNA, which was then reverse transcribed into 5'RACE-ready cDNA with the SMARTer RACE 5'/3' Kit. Multiplex adaptors were used to barcode the full-length TCR alpha and beta libraries, which were then sequenced on an Illumina MiSeq. For the original study's pipeline: For each of nine subset-tissue groups, sequencing data from the five patients were combined, and the groups were compared by unsupervised clustering of TCR gene usage. Repertoire similarity was calculated with the Morisita-Horn index, weighting shared sequences by their contribution to each repertoire. The public reads were reanalyzed by TCRdb: fastp trimming at Q25, MiXCR alignment, in-frame beta chains only. Entries that share a CDR3 protein sequence are merged under the most common genes and DNA. In this record, the V and J calls reflect TCRdb's handling and not the investigators' own analysis. The sample table records several thousand distinct CDR3 sequences; more than 60% of these occur just once. 3.5% to 5% of the sample lies in the top ten.

Tregs were isolated as CD4+CD25+CD127-/low cells. Tregs, naive and memory CD4+ T cells from tumor, blood and ipsilateral draining lymph nodes of five breast cancer patients underwent full-length TCR alpha and beta sequencing. Ficoll density gradient centrifugation was used to isolate mononuclear cells from either lymph nodes or 50 ml of peripheral blood. Sorted cell populations were confirmed by FACS to exceed 90% purity. Study-wide conclusions, independent of this receptor: The greatest overlap of tumor-infiltrating Treg TCR alpha and beta sequences was with tumor naive CD4+ T cells, followed next by blood naive CD4+ T cells. Tumor memory CD4+ T cell TCR gene usage clustered with blood and lymph node memory CD4+ cells and lymph node naive CD4+ cells. The validation in the larger cohort was limited to a single TCR beta V-J rearrangement instead of whole repertoires.

The TCR was taken from a female donor with breast cancer. Sequencing was carried out using Tregs sorted from blood. This sequence uses TRBV4-1 and TRBJ2-5; a tentative D call is TRBD2 (6 bases match). The bases are TGCGCCAGCAGCCTCGTTGACGGGACTGAGACCCAGTACTTC. Its coded protein is CASSLVDGTETQYF.